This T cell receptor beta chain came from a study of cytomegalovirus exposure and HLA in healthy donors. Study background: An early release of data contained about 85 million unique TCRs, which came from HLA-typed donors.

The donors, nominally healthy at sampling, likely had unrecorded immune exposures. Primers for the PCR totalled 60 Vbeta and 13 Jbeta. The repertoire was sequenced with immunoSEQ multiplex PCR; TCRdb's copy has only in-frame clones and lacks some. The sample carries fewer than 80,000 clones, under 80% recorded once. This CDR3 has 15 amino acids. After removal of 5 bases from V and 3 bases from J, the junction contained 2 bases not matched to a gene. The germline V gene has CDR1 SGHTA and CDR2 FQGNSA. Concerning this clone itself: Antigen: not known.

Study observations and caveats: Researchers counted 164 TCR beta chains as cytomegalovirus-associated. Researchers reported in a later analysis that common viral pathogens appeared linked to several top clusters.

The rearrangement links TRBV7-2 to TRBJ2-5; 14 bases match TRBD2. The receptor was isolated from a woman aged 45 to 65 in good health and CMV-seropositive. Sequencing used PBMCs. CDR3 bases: TGTGCCAGCAGCCCGGGACTAGCGGGGGAAGAGACCCAGTACTTC. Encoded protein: CASSPGLAGEETQYF.